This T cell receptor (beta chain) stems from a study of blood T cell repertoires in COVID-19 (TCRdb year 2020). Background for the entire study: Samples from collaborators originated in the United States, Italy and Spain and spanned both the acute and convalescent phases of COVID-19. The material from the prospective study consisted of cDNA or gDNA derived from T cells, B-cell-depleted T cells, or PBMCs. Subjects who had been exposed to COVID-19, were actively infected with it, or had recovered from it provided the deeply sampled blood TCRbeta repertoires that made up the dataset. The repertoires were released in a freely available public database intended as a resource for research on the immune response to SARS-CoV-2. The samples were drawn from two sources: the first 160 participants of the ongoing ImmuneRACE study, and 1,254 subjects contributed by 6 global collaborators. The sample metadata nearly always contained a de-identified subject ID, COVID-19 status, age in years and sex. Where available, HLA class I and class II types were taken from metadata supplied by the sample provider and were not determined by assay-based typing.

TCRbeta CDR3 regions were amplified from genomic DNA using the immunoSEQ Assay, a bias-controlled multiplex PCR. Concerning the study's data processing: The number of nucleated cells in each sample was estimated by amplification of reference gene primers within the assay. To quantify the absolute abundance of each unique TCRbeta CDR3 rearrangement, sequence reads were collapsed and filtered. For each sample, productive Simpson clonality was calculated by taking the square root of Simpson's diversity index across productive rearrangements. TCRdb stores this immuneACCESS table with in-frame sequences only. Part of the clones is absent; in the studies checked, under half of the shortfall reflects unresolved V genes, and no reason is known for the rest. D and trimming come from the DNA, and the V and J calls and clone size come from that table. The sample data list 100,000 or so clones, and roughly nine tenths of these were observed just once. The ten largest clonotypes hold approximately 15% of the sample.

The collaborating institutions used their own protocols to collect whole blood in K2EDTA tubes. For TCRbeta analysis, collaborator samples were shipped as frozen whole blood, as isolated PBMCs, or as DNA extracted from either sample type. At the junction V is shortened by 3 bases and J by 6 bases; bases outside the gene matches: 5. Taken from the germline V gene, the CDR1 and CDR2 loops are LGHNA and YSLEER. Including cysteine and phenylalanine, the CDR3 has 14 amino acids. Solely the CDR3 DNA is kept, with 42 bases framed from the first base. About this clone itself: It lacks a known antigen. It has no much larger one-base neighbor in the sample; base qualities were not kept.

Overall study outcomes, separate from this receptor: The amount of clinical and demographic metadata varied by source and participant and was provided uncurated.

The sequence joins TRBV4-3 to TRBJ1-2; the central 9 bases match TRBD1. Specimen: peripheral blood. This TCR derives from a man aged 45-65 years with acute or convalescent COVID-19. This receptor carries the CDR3 CASSQGQGFNGYTF. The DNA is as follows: TGCGCCAGCAGCCAGGGACAGGGATTTAATGGCTACACCTTC.